A single sample gave rise to the 9 T cell receptor beta chains below, sequenced in a study of blood T cell repertoires in COVID-19. Clones were read by immunoSEQ multiplex PCR, and TCRdb kept only the in-frame ones, dropping some. The sample carries some 120,000 clones, roughly four fifths recorded once. Source material: peripheral blood. These receptors originate from a man aged 55 to 69 with acute or convalescent COVID-19.

The V and J genes are TRBV6-2 or TRBV6-3 and TRBJ2-1; the D is unclear. With 5 bases removed from V and 6 bases from J, the gap between germline ends came to 5 bases. This CDR3 spans 11 amino acids. The V gene's germline CDR1 is MNHEY and CDR2 SVGEGT. CDR3 in amino acids: CASSPLNEQFF. In nucleotides, the CDR3 is TGTGCCAGCAGTCCCCTCAATGAGCAGTTCTTC.

The chain has TRBV3-1 (or the pseudogene TRBV3-2) and TRBJ2-1, with D possibly being TRBD2 (5 bases). CDR1 and CDR2 from the germline V gene are LGHDT and YNNKEL (reference sequence). The CDR3 sequence is 15 residues long. Trimming pared 1 base from V and 3 bases from J, leaving 10 bases between. CDR3 residues: CASSQVFGSYNEQFF. The CDR3 region has the DNA TGTGCCAGCAGCCAAGTGTTTGGGAGCTACAATGAGCAGTTCTTC.

This clone was recorded once. The chain carries TRBV5-1 and TRBJ2-7; 8 positions match TRBD2. The CDR3 length is 14 residues. The V segment lost 4 bases and the J segment 1 base; nucleotides outside the gene matches: 4. CDR1 is SGHRS and CDR2 is YFSETQ in the germline V gene. CDR3 DNA: TGCGCCAGCAGCCGTCCGGGAGGGTCCTACGAGCAGTACTTC. It encodes CASSRPGGSYEQYF.

In DNA form, the CDR3 reads TGTGCCACCAGTGCAAGGACTAGCGGGAAGAAGAACGAGCAGTACTTC. This translates into CATSARTSGKKNEQYF. The genes are TRBV24-1 and TRBJ2-7; 12 bases match TRBD2. Germline V CDR1 and CDR2: KGHDR, SFDVKD. The CDR3 is 16 amino acids. J was trimmed by 5 bases and V by 5 bases; bases with no gene match: 9.

This clone has just one count. J is TRBJ2-2 and V is TRBV30; possibly TRBD2 for D (6 bases). V lost 5 bases to trimming and J lost 3 bases, with 19 bases between them. From germline, CDR1 is GTSNPN and CDR2 SVGIG (reference sequence). The CDR3 has 16 amino acids. The CDR3, as DNA: TGTGCCTGGGGTCCCTTCGGGAGAGCCGACACCGGGGAGCTGTTTTTT. The encoded protein is CAWGPFGRADTGELFF.

The gene calls are TRBV28 and TRBJ2-7, with 10 bases lining up with TRBD1. Germline loops: CDR1 MDHEN, CDR2 SYDVKM. CDR3 length: 15 amino acids. V lost 5 bases and J lost 4; bases outside the gene matches: 8. CDR3 sequence: CASSKPGQGIYEQYF. The CDR3 DNA follows: TGTGCCAGCAGTAAACCGGGACAGGGGATATACGAGCAGTACTTC.

This chain links TRBV2 with TRBJ1-4; D is unclear. This CDR3 is 15 amino acids long. The germline gives CDR1 SNHLY, CDR2 FYNNEI. Trimming took 10 bases from V and 2 from J, leaving 17 bases between them. CDR3 region: CATSPRVATNEKLFF. Here the CDR3 DNA reads TGTGCCACCTCACCCCGGGTGGCGACTAATGAAAAACTGTTTTTT.

The chain joins TRBV28 to TRBJ2-2; 8 bases are shared with TRBD1. The CDR3 contains 16 residues. The germline CDR1 and CDR2 sequences are MDHEN and SYDVKM. V was clipped by 4 bases and J by 7 bases; unmatched bases: 11. In DNA form, the CDR3 reads TGTGCCAGCAGTTCGTCGGGGACAGGTGGGGTCGGGGAGCTGTTTTTT. Protein product: CASSSSGTGGVGELFF. Full variable domain (missing parts from reference TRBV28 and TRBJ2-2): DVKVTQSSRYLVKRTGEKVFLECVQDMDHENMFWYRQDPGLGLRLIYFSYDVKMKEKGDIPEGYSVSREKKERFSLILESASTNQTSMYLCASSSSGTGGVGELFFGEGSRLTVL.

This chain joins TRBV30 and TRBJ1-6; D is perhaps TRBD1 (5 bases). Germline V gene data show CDR1 as GTSNPN and CDR2 as SVGIG (reference sequence). The CDR3 runs 14 residues. Trimming shortened V by 0 bases and J by 7 bases, and 10 bases separated the two germline ends. The CDR3 DNA follows: TGTGCCTGGAGTGTAGGGGCAGGGAATTCACCCCTCCACTTT. The encoded protein is CAWSVGAGNSPLHF.